This passage covers 27 T cell receptor beta chains from one sample sequenced in a study of cytomegalovirus exposure and HLA in healthy donors. This table comes from immunoSEQ multiplex PCR, and its TCRdb copy is limited to in-frame clones, with some not included. Here the sample spans about 95,000 clones, 85% being singletons. Sequencing was performed on PBMCs. Source of these receptors: a man between 18 and 35 years old in good health and CMV-seropositive.

This clone came up many times. The chain joins TRBV6-5 to TRBJ1-2, with D hard to call. This CDR3 is built from 14 residues. V lost 0 bases, J lost 8 bases, and 13 bases lay in between. Looked up from germline, CDR1 is MNHEY and CDR2 is SVGAGI. The CDR3 nucleotides read TGTGCCAGCAGTTACTCGAGTACTAAATACGGCTACACCTTC. This sequence encodes CASSYSSTKYGYTF.

This clone was detected once. V gene TRBV30 combines with J gene TRBJ1-1; 7 bases align to TRBD1. Germline CDR1 reads GTSNPN; CDR2 reads SVGIG (reference sequence). V was pared by 1 base and J by 7 bases, with 15 bases of the junction left unmatched. This CDR3 has 16 residues. The CDR3 reads CAWSGGDRAFQIEAFF. CDR3 sequence (DNA): TGTGCCTGGAGTGGCGGCGACAGGGCCTTTCAGATTGAAGCTTTCTTT.

The CDR3 is CASSPGQGGTDTQYF. CDR3 coding DNA: TGTGCCAGCAGCCCCGGACAGGGAGGGACAGATACGCAGTATTTT. V gene TRBV7-9 combines with J gene TRBJ2-3; D may be TRBD1 (8 bases). CDR1 SEHNR and CDR2 FQNEAQ come from the germline V gene (reference sequence). This CDR3 region has 15 residues. With 5 bases removed from V and 3 bases from J, the gap between germline ends came to 15 bases.

The chain uses TRBV27 and TRBJ2-7; tentative D call: TRBD2 (6 bases). Germline loops: CDR1 MNHEY, CDR2 SMNVEV (reference sequence). The CDR3 spans 14 residues. Trimming shortened V by 3 bases and J by 3 bases, and 12 bases separated the two germline ends. CDR3 nucleotide sequence: TGTGCCAGCAGTTTTTACGGGGGAATCTACGAGCAGTACTTC. This encodes CASSFYGGIYEQYF.

This sequence joins TRBV29-1 and TRBJ2-1, with D possibly matching TRBD2 (6 bases). V was shortened by 7 bases and J by 2 bases, with 15 bases between the two germline ends. CDR1 and CDR2 from the germline V gene are SQVTM and ANQGSEA. There are 14 residues in the CDR3. CDR3 in amino acids: CSAPRETPYNEQFF. CDR3 in DNA: TGCAGCGCACCTCGGGAGACCCCCTACAATGAGCAGTTCTTC.

The chain employs TRBV6-5 and TRBJ2-2, with D perhaps matching TRBD2 (5 bases). The germline V gene has CDR1 MNHEY and CDR2 SVGAGI. V gave up 0 bases and J gave up 7 bases, with 9 bases separating them. The CDR3 is 14 amino acids. In DNA form, the CDR3 reads TGTGCCAGCAGTTACTCGACGGGATACGGGGAGCTGTTTTTT. It specifies CASSYSTGYGELFF.

This chain links TRBV27 with TRBJ2-4, with 7 bases lining up with TRBD2. V shed 5 bases, J shed 1 base, and the junction held 2 bases outside the gene matches. CDR3 length: 14 amino acids. Germline V gives CDR1 MNHEY, CDR2 SMNVEV (reference sequence). CDR3 sequence (DNA): TGTGCCAGCAGTCTGGGGGGGGCCAAAAACATTCAGTACTTC. Translation: CASSLGGAKNIQYF.

The chain combines TRBV9 with TRBJ1-1; D not resolved. Trimming cost V 0 bases and J 4 bases, with 7 bases left between them. Germline assignment: CDR1 SGDLS and CDR2 YYNGEE. This CDR3 has 13 residues. The CDR3 nucleotides are TGTGCCAGCAGCGTAGAGAGAGCCACTGAAGCTTTCTTT. This codes for CASSVERATEAFF.

The chain is built from TRBV4-1 and TRBJ1-5; the D gene is possibly TRBD1 (5 bases). Germline V gives CDR1 MGHRA, CDR2 YSYEKL. Trimming removed 0 bases from V and 3 bases from J, with 12 bases in between. There are 16 residues in the CDR3. CDR3 protein: CASSQDPGGFNQPQHF. In nucleotides, the CDR3 is TGCGCCAGCAGCCAAGATCCGGGGGGGTTCAATCAGCCCCAGCATTTT.

The chain carries TRBV7-3 and TRBJ2-3, with TRBD1 identical over 9 bases. The V gene end was trimmed by 5 bases and the J gene end by 0 bases; junction bases not matched to a gene: 6. CDR1 and CDR2 from the germline V gene are SGHTA and FQGTGA. The CDR3 extends over 16 amino acids. CDR3 amino acids: CASSPGDRVSTDTQYF. Written as DNA, the CDR3 is TGTGCCAGCAGCCCCGGGGACAGGGTGAGCACAGATACGCAGTATTTT.

The chain recombines TRBV7-9 with TRBJ1-3, with unresolved D. This CDR3 has 14 amino acids. Trimming removed 3 bases from V and 1 base from J, with 7 bases in between. The germline V gene encodes CDR1 SEHNR and CDR2 FQNEAQ (reference sequence). Written as DNA, the CDR3 is TGTGCCAGCAGCTTCGGGGTTTCTGGAAACACCATATATTTT. Translating it yields CASSFGVSGNTIYF.

The rearrangement links TRBV30 to TRBJ2-1, with 9 bases matching TRBD2. V was pared by 5 bases and J by 7 bases, with 9 bases of the junction left unmatched. This CDR3 comprises 14 residues. CDR1 and CDR2 (germline): GTSNPN, SVGIG (reference sequence). The CDR3: CAWGAGGPGNEQFF. The CDR3 coding sequence is TGTGCCTGGGGGGCGGGAGGGCCGGGTAATGAGCAGTTCTTC.

As concerns this clone: This specimen includes other DNA sequences encoding the same CDR3. The CDR3 loop reads CASSPPGQGNQPQHF. The CDR3 DNA follows: TGTGCCAGCAGTCCTCCGGGACAGGGTAATCAGCCCCAGCATTTT. V and J are TRBV28 and TRBJ1-5; TRBD1 agrees at 9 bases. Germline V lookup: CDR1 MDHEN, CDR2 SYDVKM. Losses at the gene ends were 5 bases for V and 4 bases for J; bases not matched to a gene: 6. This CDR3 has 15 residues.

CDR3: CASSLGQGLNQPQHF. CDR3 sequence (DNA): TGTGCCAGCAGCTTGGGACAGGGACTCAATCAGCCCCAGCATTTT. This chain uses TRBV7-6 with TRBJ1-5; the match to TRBD1 covers 9 bases. The CDR3 loop spans 15 amino acids. Germline loops: CDR1 SGHVS, CDR2 FNYEAQ. Losses at the gene ends were 3 bases for V and 3 bases for J; bases not matched to a gene: 3.

This clone was observed a single time. V usage is TRBV28 and J usage is TRBJ2-7, with 10 bases that match TRBD2. Trimming at V came to 4 bases and at J to 2 bases, leaving 2 bases not matched to a gene. The CDR3 extends over 14 amino acids. Germline assignment: CDR1 MDHEN and CDR2 SYDVKM. CDR3 residues: CASSWTSGTYEQYF. DNA of the CDR3: TGTGCCAGCAGTTGGACTAGCGGTACCTACGAGCAGTACTTC.

This clone was seen a single time. The chain is built from TRBV30 and TRBJ1-4, with 8 nucleotides matching TRBD1. V was pared by 4 bases and J by 6 bases, with 4 bases of the junction left unmatched. The CDR3 spans 13 residues. Looked up from germline, CDR1 is GTSNPN and CDR2 is SVGIG (reference sequence). CDR3 nucleotide sequence: TGTGCCTGGATAGGACAGGGACATGAAAAACTGTTTTTT. It is translated as CAWIGQGHEKLFF.

This clone was recorded only once. The rearrangement uses TRBV5-4 and TRBJ2-7, with 11 bases aligning to TRBD1. Germline assignment: CDR1 SGHNT and CDR2 YYREEE (reference sequence). V shed 4 bases, J shed 9 bases, and the junction held 3 bases outside the gene matches. The CDR3 is 12 amino acids. CDR3 nucleotide sequence: TGTGCCAGCAGCGCGGACAGGGGGCGGCAGTACGTC. This codes for CASSADRGRQYV.

This rearrangement joins TRBV4-1 to TRBJ2-2; a possible D gene is TRBD1 (6 bases). The V gene lost 5 bases and the J gene lost 4 bases, with 17 bases spanning the gap. This CDR3 comprises 16 residues. Germline loops: CDR1 MGHRA, CDR2 YSYEKL. In DNA, the CDR3 is TGCGCCAGCAGCTGGACAGCGAATCCCTTCACCGGGGAGCTGTTTTTT. This gives the protein CASSWTANPFTGELFF.

Notes on this clone: Other DNA sequences in the same sample also yield this CDR3. The genes are TRBV6-5 and TRBJ1-2; D unclear. The CDR3 loop spans 13 amino acids. Germline CDR1 reads MNHEY; CDR2 reads SVGAGI. V was cut by 2 bases and J by 2 bases, with 6 bases left in between. The CDR3 sequence is CASSYGQNYGYTF. Written as DNA, the CDR3 is TGTGCCAGCAGTTACGGTCAGAACTATGGCTACACCTTC.

Only one count was recorded for this clone. The chain employs TRBV7-6 and TRBJ2-7; 8 bases fit TRBD1. In germline, CDR1 is SGHVS, CDR2 FNYEAQ. This CDR3 contains 14 residues. Unmatched junction bases numbered 3, after V lost 5 bases and J lost 0 bases. This CDR3 is CASSKGQVSYEQYF. DNA of the CDR3: TGTGCCAGCAGCAAGGGACAGGTCTCCTACGAGCAGTACTTC.

The chain recombines TRBV28 with TRBJ2-1, with 11 bases matching TRBD1. Trimming at V came to 3 bases and at J to 13 bases, leaving 11 bases not matched to a gene. Germline values: CDR1 MDHEN, CDR2 SYDVKM. The CDR3 covers 15 residues. The CDR3 spells CASSLSNWDRGGQFF. DNA for the CDR3: TGTGCCAGCAGTTTGAGTAATTGGGACAGGGGGGGTCAGTTCTTC.

J is TRBJ2-1 and V is TRBV6-4; 12 positions match TRBD2. CDR3 length: 15 residues. Trimming removed 8 bases from V and 7 bases from J; junction bases left unmatched: 9. The V gene's germline CDR1 is MRHNA and CDR2 SNTAGT. CDR3 region: CASSAGTSGPNEQFF. CDR3 nucleotide sequence: TGTGCCAGCTCGGCCGGGACTAGCGGGCCTAATGAGCAGTTCTTC.

This clone came up once. The chain is built from TRBV29-1 and TRBJ1-2, with 8 bases lining up with TRBD1. The CDR3 has 12 residues. Trimming removed 6 bases from V and 6 bases from J; junction bases left unmatched: 6. Germline-derived CDR1 and CDR2 are SQVTM and ANQGSEA. The CDR3 reads CSVNQGANGYTF. Here the CDR3 DNA reads TGCAGCGTCAACCAGGGGGCGAATGGCTACACCTTC.

The table lists this clone with a count of one. The genes are TRBV5-6 and TRBJ1-1, with D uncertain. CDR1 and CDR2 (germline): SGHDT, YYEEEE. The CDR3 extends over 15 amino acids. V shed 3 bases and J shed 4 bases, with 16 bases lying between them. The DNA for the CDR3 is TGTGCCAGCAGCTCCCCTGCTTTAACGGGCACTGAAGCTTTCTTT. Encoded protein: CASSSPALTGTEAFF.

This rearrangement joins TRBV7-9 to TRBJ2-7, with unresolved D. The CDR3 length is 13 residues. Germline assignment: CDR1 SEHNR and CDR2 FQNEAQ (reference sequence). Trimming shortened V by 1 base and J by 7 bases, and 11 bases separated the two germline ends. DNA for the CDR3: TGTGCCAGCAGCTTAGAAATGCTCAGGGAGCAGTACTTC. As protein: CASSLEMLREQYF. Complete variable domain (other parts from reference TRBV7-9 and TRBJ2-7): DTGVSQNPRHKITKRGQNVTFRCDPISEHNRLYWYRQTLGQGPEFLTYFQNEAQLEKSRLLSDRFSAERPKGSFSTLEIQRTEQGDSAMYLCASSLEMLREQYFGPGTRLTVT.

This rearrangement joins TRBV7-9 to TRBJ1-1; weak D call: TRBD1 (5 bases). Germline V gene sequence: CDR1 SEHNR, CDR2 FQNEAQ (reference sequence). The CDR3 is made up of 15 amino acids. V lost 1 base, J lost 1 base, and 10 bases lay in between. The CDR3 DNA reads as TGTGCCAGCAGCTTAGGGGGGGACTGGAACACTGAAGCTTTCTTT. It encodes CASSLGGDWNTEAFF.

This clone has a count of ten or more. CDR3 in amino acids: CASSVVSTGEGGYTF. In DNA, the CDR3 is TGTGCCAGCAGCGTAGTTTCGACAGGGGAAGGGGGCTACACCTTC. V is TRBV9 and J is TRBJ1-2, with 8 bases aligning to TRBD1. This CDR3 has 15 residues. With 0 bases clipped from V and 8 bases from J, the junction kept 9 bases outside the gene matches. Germline V lookup: CDR1 SGDLS, CDR2 YYNGEE.